The present T cell receptor (beta chain) was sequenced within a study of cytomegalovirus exposure and HLA in healthy donors. Unmatched junction bases numbered 8, after V lost 6 bases and J lost 4 bases. CDR3 length equals 16 residues. The germline CDR1 and CDR2 sequences are SEHNR and FQNEAQ (reference sequence). Clones were read by immunoSEQ multiplex PCR, and TCRdb kept only the in-frame ones, dropping some. This sample has 85,000 to 95,000 clones, with roughly 97% found just once. Separation from the approximately 670-subject first cohort characterized the approximately 130-subject validation cohort, to which the donors belonged. Study results and caveats: Cytomegalovirus status was reportedly diagnosed by the classifier with high sensitivity and specificity. Later, an analysis found that TCR clusters from the first cohort tended to co-occur in the 90 to 150 validation repertoires.

This clone was counted a single time. The antigen is unknown. This chain uses TRBV7-9 with TRBJ2-1, with 11 bases aligning to TRBD2. The clonotype comes from a man between 18 and 29 years old in good health and CMV-seronegative. The specimen sequenced was PBMCs. The CDR3 sequence: CASRSLTSGAYNEQFF. The DNA of the CDR3 is TGTGCCAGCAGATCCCTGACTAGCGGGGCATACAATGAGCAGTTCTTC.